The present T cell receptor beta chain was sequenced within a study of shared clonotypes between healthy human individuals. The study, taken as a whole, reports: Only a few donors were included, so the genetic and exposure-history diversity represented was limited.

About this clone: Its antigen is not identified.

This CDR3 is 16 amino acids long. The germline CDR1 and CDR2 sequences are MGHRA and YSYEKL. J gave up 7 bases and V 1 base, and 5 bases lay outside the gene matches. Positive CCR7 selection of CD45RO-negative cells yielded the naive CD8 cells, and terminally differentiated effector memory CD45RA+ cells were excluded. The protocol was immunoSEQ multiplex PCR, while the TCRdb copy is restricted to in-frame clones and leaves out a portion. The table has around 2,000,000 clones, approximately 94% seen once; the top ten hold roughly 1.1%. The rearrangement joins TRBV4-1 to TRBJ2-2; TRBD2 aligns across 11 bases. The receptor's source is a man aged 18-30 years in good health. Sequencing was carried out using naive CD8+ T cells sorted from blood. CDR3 DNA sequence: TGCGCCAGCAGCCAAGCTAGCGGGGGGAGTAACGGGGAGCTGTTTTTT. It is translated as CASSQASGGSNGELFF.